Following are 14 T cell receptor beta chains from one sample sequenced in a study of graft-versus-host responses after intestinal transplantation (dated by TCRdb to the early 2020s). The time point label, as the study defines it: cells obtained before transplantation from donor or recipient. Libraries came from the immunoSEQ multiplex PCR assay. TCRdb re-hosts the immuneACCESS table, in-frame sequences only. Its copies lack some clones; in the studies checked, an unresolved V gene accounts for under half of them, and the cause for the rest is not known. This sample is represented by about 39,000 clones; roughly 96% of them were singletons. Together, the top ten hold more than 0.2% of the sample. For these TCRs, the target antigens are not known. The sample was unstimulated CD8+ T cells sorted from spleen or lymph node cells, taken before transplant. The receptors were gathered from a human donor who was the organ donor for an intestinal transplant.

The chain links TRBV13 to TRBJ2-5; TRBD1 matches at 7 bases. CDR3 length: 17 amino acids. Trimming took 3 bases from V and 2 from J; bases not matched to a gene: 12. Germline CDR1 PRHDT, CDR2 FYEKMQ (reference sequence). CDR3 DNA: TGTGCCAGCAGCTTGAGGAATGAACAGGGGCCTCAAGAGACCCAGTACTTC. As protein: CASSLRNEQGPQETQYF.

The chain recombines TRBV6-5 with TRBJ2-5, with 10 bases fitting TRBD2. The CDR3 is 15 amino acids. V shed 7 bases and J 2 bases; nucleotides not matched to a gene: 7. Germline assignment: CDR1 MNHEY and CDR2 SVGAGI. CDR3 sequence (DNA): TGTGCCAGCACCCGGGGAGCGGGGGGGCAAGAGACCCAGTACTTC. It encodes CASTRGAGGQETQYF.

This chain joins TRBV7-6 and TRBJ2-3; D perhaps matches TRBD2 (5 bases). Germline V gives CDR1 SGHVS, CDR2 FNYEAQ. The ends were cut back, 5 bases at V and 1 base at J, with 13 bases in the middle. This CDR3 has 15 amino acids. CDR3 nucleotides: TGTGCCAGCAGCGCCGCGGCAGCGGGCACAGATACGCAGTATTTT. It yields the protein CASSAAAAGTDTQYF.

The CDR3: CASSQGHGTFYEQYF. Written as DNA, the CDR3 is TGCGCCAGCAGCCAAGGGCACGGGACTTTCTACGAGCAGTACTTC. The chain combines TRBV4-3 with TRBJ2-7, with D perhaps TRBD2 (6 bases). Germline V gene data show CDR1 as LGHNA and CDR2 as YSLEER. This CDR3 is built from 15 residues. Trimming shortened V by 1 base and J by 3 bases, and 13 bases separated the two germline ends.

This clone was seen a single time. The chain is built from TRBV13 and TRBJ1-1; D uncertain. The CDR3 extends over 14 amino acids. Trimming left V 5 bases short and J 2 bases short, with 12 bases between. Germline V lookup: CDR1 PRHDT, CDR2 FYEKMQ (reference sequence). The CDR3 coding sequence is TGTGCCAGCAGCACTCGGACGGGAAACACTGAAGCTTTCTTT. Translating gives CASSTRTGNTEAFF. The full variable domain, with the rest looked up from reference TRBV13 and TRBJ1-1, is AAGVIQSPRHLIKEKRETATLKCYPIPRHDTVYWYQQGPGQDPQFLISFYEKMQSDKGSIPDRFSAQQFSDYHSELNMSSLELGDSALYFCASSTRTGNTEAFFGQGTRLTVV.

V is TRBV7-9 and J is TRBJ1-2; D is perhaps TRBD1 (5 bases). The germline V gene has CDR1 SEHNR and CDR2 FQNEAQ (reference sequence). The length of the CDR3 is 16 residues. The germline V and J ends were trimmed by 1 base and 0 bases, with 12 bases remaining between them. CDR3 sequence: CASSLDEGTANYGYTF. The CDR3 DNA is TGTGCCAGCAGCTTAGACGAGGGGACGGCTAACTATGGCTACACCTTC.

The rearrangement joins TRBV27 to TRBJ2-5; D unresolved. With 3 bases removed from V and 0 bases from J, the gap between germline ends came to 8 bases. This CDR3 is 14 amino acids long. Germline assignment: CDR1 MNHEY and CDR2 SMNVEV (reference sequence). The CDR3 region has the DNA TGTGCCAGCAGTTTGTACAGAAACCAAGAGACCCAGTACTTC. Amino acids: CASSLYRNQETQYF.

The chain recombines TRBV9 with TRBJ2-1; the match to TRBD2 covers 13 bases. Germline V gene lookup returns CDR1 SGDLS and CDR2 YYNGEE. The V gene end was trimmed by 0 bases and the J gene end by 7 bases; junction bases not matched to a gene: 22. The length of the CDR3 is 22 residues. DNA for the CDR3: TGTGCCAGCAGCGTAGAGGTGGATTGGACGGCCCCACTAGCGGGGGGGGATAATGAGCAGTTCTTC. It translates to CASSVEVDWTAPLAGGDNEQFF.

The table lists this clone with a count of one. The V gene is TRBV11-2, the J gene TRBJ1-1, with 9 bases lining up with TRBD1. V lost 4 bases and J lost 5; bases outside the gene matches: 8. This CDR3 is built from 15 residues. Germline CDR1 and CDR2: SGHAT and FQNNGV. In DNA, the CDR3 is TGTGCCAGCAGCTCCCCGACAGGGGGTCTGACTGAAGCTTTCTTT. Translated, it gives CASSSPTGGLTEAFF.

The rearrangement uses TRBV4-1 and TRBJ1-2, with D tentatively TRBD1 (6 bases). This CDR3 contains 15 residues. Germline V lookup: CDR1 MGHRA, CDR2 YSYEKL. V was trimmed by 1 base and J by 0 bases, leaving 9 bases between them. The CDR3 here is CASSQVAGANYGYTF. For the CDR3, the DNA is TGCGCCAGCAGCCAAGTTGCAGGGGCTAACTATGGCTACACCTTC.

The CDR3 nucleotides read TGTGCCAGCAGCCAAGCTGGGGAGCAGTACTTC. Residues: CASSQAGEQYF. The chain joins TRBV4-2 to TRBJ2-7; D is unresolved. Per germline, CDR1 LGHNA and CDR2 YNFKEQ. The CDR3 consists of 11 residues. V was trimmed by 1 base and J by 7 bases, leaving 5 bases between them.

The chain couples TRBV29-1 to TRBJ2-3, with D maybe TRBD1 (5 bases). The CDR3 has 16 amino acids. Trimming removed 0 bases at V and 4 bases at J, with 17 bases between. Germline CDR1 reads SQVTM; CDR2 reads ANQGSEA. CDR3 residues: CSVEDERQPPADTQYF. The CDR3 DNA reads TGCAGCGTTGAAGATGAGCGACAGCCACCGGCAGATACGCAGTATTTT.

The chain recombines TRBV4-2 with TRBJ2-5; 9 positions match TRBD2. Germline trimming cut 4 bases from V and 3 bases from J; bases unmatched to any gene: 3. CDR3 length: 14 amino acids. Germline CDR1 LGHNA, CDR2 YNFKEQ. In DNA, the CDR3 is TGTGCCAGCAGCCCGCGGGGGGGTGAAGAGACCCAGTACTTC. Translated: CASSPRGGEETQYF.

This chain links TRBV7-9 with TRBJ2-7; D is unclear. Trimming stripped 5 bases from V and 2 bases from J, with 10 bases between. In germline, CDR1 is SEHNR, CDR2 FQNEAQ (reference sequence). This CDR3 is built from 13 residues. This CDR3 is CASSPGSAYEQYF. The CDR3 nucleotides are TGTGCCAGCAGCCCCGGGTCAGCCTACGAGCAGTACTTC.